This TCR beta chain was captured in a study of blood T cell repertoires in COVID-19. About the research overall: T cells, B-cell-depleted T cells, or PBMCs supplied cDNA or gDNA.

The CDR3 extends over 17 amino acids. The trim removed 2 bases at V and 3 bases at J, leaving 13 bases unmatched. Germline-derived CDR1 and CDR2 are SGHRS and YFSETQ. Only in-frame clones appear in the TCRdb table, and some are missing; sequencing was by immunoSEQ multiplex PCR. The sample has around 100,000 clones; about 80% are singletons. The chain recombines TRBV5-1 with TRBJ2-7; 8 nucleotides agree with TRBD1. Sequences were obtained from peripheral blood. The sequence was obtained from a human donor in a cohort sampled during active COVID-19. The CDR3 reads CASSLSSSGQAIYEQYF. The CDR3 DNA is TGCGCCAGCAGCTTATCTAGCTCGGGACAGGCCATCTACGAGCAGTACTTC.